Sequencing of this TCR beta chain was carried out in a study of vaccination effects on CD4 cells after COVID-19. Clones were read by immunoSEQ multiplex PCR, and TCRdb kept only the in-frame ones, dropping some. Seen here are tens of thousands of clones, less than 80% observed once, and the top ten hold 0.95% to 1.5%. Concerning this clone: What it binds is not known.

Sequencing was preceded by expansion of antigen-specific CD4+ T cells with viral peptide pools in the ViraFEST assay. Culture lasted around eleven days before CD4+ T cell isolation. Every participant took two doses of the BNT162b2 or mRNA-1273 vaccine. V was shortened by 5 bases and J by 4 bases, with 17 bases between the two germline ends. The CDR3 runs to 15 residues. Germline CDR1 reads SGHTA; CDR2 reads FQGNSA. The receptor comes from a human donor who received a COVID-19 vaccine. Sequences were derived from CD4+ T cells from PBMCs cultured with HCoV-229E spike peptides, sampled after COVID-19 vaccination. The chain couples TRBV7-2 to TRBJ2-5, with D uncertain. The CDR3 loop is CASSLPGSRTETQYF. As DNA, the CDR3 is TGTGCCAGCAGCCTCCCCGGGTCCAGGACAGAGACCCAGTACTTC.